This TCR beta chain originates from a study of cytomegalovirus exposure and HLA in healthy donors. Study at large: Earlier work reported approximately 100 million unique TCR beta sequences from 180 million or so T cells. Study-level results: Apparent HLA restriction characterized most CMV-associated TCR beta chains in a later analysis. According to an earlier analysis, most TCR beta V segments yielded productive rearrangements about 90% or about 30% of the time.

Primers: 60 Vbeta forward and 13 Jbeta reverse. Here immunoSEQ multiplex PCR was the method, and the copy in TCRdb shows in-frame clones only, minus some. The repertoire holds around 130,000 clones, with just under 80% as singletons. CDR3 length: 14 amino acids. V was pared by 3 bases and J by 5 bases, with 13 bases between. Per the germline V gene, CDR1 is SGHTA and CDR2 is FQGTGA. Details on this clone: As yet, its antigen is unknown.

The sample was PBMCs. The TCR sequence derives from a man aged 30 to 45 in good health and CMV-seronegative. The rearrangement joins TRBV7-3 to TRBJ1-1; D possibly corresponds to TRBD1 (6 bases). This CDR3 reads CASSFSGGLTEAFF. Written as DNA, the CDR3 is TGTGCCAGCAGCTTTTCGGGGGGCTTAACTGAAGCTTTCTTT.